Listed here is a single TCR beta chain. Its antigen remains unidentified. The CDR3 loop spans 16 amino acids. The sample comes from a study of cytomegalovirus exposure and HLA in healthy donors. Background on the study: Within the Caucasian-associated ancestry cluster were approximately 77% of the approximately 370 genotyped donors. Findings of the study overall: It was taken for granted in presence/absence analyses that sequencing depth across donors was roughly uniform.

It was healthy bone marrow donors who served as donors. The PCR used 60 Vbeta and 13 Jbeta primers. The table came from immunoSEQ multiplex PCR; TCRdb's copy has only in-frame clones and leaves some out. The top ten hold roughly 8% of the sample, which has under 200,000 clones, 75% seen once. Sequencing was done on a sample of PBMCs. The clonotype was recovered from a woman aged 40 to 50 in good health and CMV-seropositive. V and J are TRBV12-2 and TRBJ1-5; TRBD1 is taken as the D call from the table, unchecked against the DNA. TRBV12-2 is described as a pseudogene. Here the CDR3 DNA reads TGTGCAAGTCGCTTACCACGGACAGTCCGCAATCAGCCCCAACATTTT. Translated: CASRLPRTVRNQPQHF.